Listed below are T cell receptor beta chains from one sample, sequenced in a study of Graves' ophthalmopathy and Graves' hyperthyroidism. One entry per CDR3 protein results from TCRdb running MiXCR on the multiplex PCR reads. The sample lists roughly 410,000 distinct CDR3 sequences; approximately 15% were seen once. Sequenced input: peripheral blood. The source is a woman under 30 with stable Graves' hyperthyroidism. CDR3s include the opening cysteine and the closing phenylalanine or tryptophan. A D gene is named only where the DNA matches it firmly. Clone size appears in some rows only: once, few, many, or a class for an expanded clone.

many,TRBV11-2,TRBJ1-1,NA,CASSLEAGLTNTEAFF,TGTGCCAGCAGCTTAGAGGCAGGGCTTACCAACACTGAAGCTTTCTTT
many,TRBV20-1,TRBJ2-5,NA,CSAWDGHGTQYF,TGCAGTGCTTGGGACGGCCACGGGACCCAGTACTTC
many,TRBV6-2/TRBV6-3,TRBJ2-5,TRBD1,CASSYGTGGGETQYF,TGTGCCAGCAGTTACGGGACAGGGGGGGGAGAGACCCAGTACTTC
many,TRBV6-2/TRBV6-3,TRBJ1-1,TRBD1,CASSYGDREWTEAFF,TGTGCCAGCAGTTACGGGGACAGGGAATGGACTGAAGCTTTCTTT
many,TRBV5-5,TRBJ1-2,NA,CASSRHLTNYGYTF,TGTGCCAGCAGCAGACACCTAACTAACTATGGCTACACCTTC
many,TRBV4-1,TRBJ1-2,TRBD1,CASSQVGRGSGYTF,TGCGCCAGCAGCCAAGTGGGCAGGGGGAGTGGCTACACCTTC
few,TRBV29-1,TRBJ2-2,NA,CSVEDSLGATGELFF,TGCAGCGTTGAAGATTCCCTGGGAGCCACCGGGGAGCTGTTTTTT
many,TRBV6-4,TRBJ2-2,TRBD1,CASSGTGIPGELFF,TGTGCCAGCAGCGGGACAGGGATTCCCGGGGAGCTGTTTTTT
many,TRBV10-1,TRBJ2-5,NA,CASSESGEETQYF,TGCGCCAGCAGTGAGTCAGGGGAAGAGACCCAGTACTTC
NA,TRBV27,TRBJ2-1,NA,CASSPFLNSVEQFF,TGTGCCAGCAGTCCATTTCTAAACAGTGTGGAGCAGTTCTTC
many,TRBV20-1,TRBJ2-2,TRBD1,CSARHRGTGIGELFF,TGCAGTGCTAGACATAGGGGGACAGGGATCGGGGAGCTGTTTTTT
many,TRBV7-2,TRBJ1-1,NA,CASSPHTITDSEAFF,TGTGCCAGCAGCCCGCACACCATTACCGACAGTGAAGCTTTCTTT
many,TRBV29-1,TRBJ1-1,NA,CSGGTEAFF,TGCAGCGGGGGCACTGAAGCTTTCTTT
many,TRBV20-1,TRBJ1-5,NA,CSASDSSNQPQHF,TGCAGTGCTAGCGACAGTAGCAATCAGCCCCAGCATTTT
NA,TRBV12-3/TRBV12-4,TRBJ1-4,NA,CASSYAGSLGEKLFF,TGTGCCAGCAGTTACGCGGGATCCCTGGGGGAAAAACTGTTTTTT
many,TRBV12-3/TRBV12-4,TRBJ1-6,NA,CASSFATGLLSSYNSPLHF,TGTGCCAGCAGTTTTGCGACAGGCCTCCTGAGCTCCTATAATTCACCCCTCCACTTT
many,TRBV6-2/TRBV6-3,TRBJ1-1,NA,CASSSRHTEAFF,TGTGCCAGCAGTTCCCGCCACACTGAAGCTTTCTTT
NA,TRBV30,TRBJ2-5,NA,CAWSSRAETQYF,TGTGCCTGGAGTAGCAGGGCCGAGACCCAGTACTTC
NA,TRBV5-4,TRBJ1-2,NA,CASSKREETYGYTF,TGTGCCAGCAGCAAGCGGGAAGAGACTTATGGCTACACCTTC